This TCR beta chain appears in the sequencing data of a study of cytomegalovirus exposure and HLA in healthy donors. CDR3 length equals 12 residues. Germline CDR1 and CDR2: SGHNT and YYREEE (reference sequence). V shed 5 bases and J shed 8 bases, with 13 bases lying between them. PCR amplification relied on 60 Vbeta primers (plus 13 Jbeta primers). Measured with immunoSEQ multiplex PCR; TCRdb has only the in-frame clones, and not every one. The data hold about 140,000 clones, with 77% observed a single time. The rearrangement links TRBV5-4 to TRBJ1-1, with D hard to call. The receptor was derived from a male donor in good health and CMV-seronegative. The specimen was PBMCs. The CDR3 nucleotides read TGTGCCAGCAGTCACTGGACGGGGGAAGCTTTCTTT. Residues: CASSHWTGEAFF.